This passage covers 14 T cell receptor beta chains from one sample sequenced in a study of control samples from healthy donors and cancer patients. Profiled with immunoSEQ multiplex PCR; TCRdb holds only in-frame clones, not every one. The table lists tens of thousands of clones, 75% to 90% of them singletons. The sample comprised blood. The origin of the receptors is a man aged 50-59 years in good health.

The chain carries TRBV24-1 and TRBJ1-2, with 8 bases identical to TRBD1. There are 13 residues in the CDR3. V lost 9 bases and J lost 2; bases outside the gene matches: 4. CDR1 and CDR2 from the germline V gene are KGHDR and SFDVKD. CDR3 protein: CATQSGGNYGYTF. CDR3 nucleotide sequence: TGTGCCACCCAATCAGGGGGCAACTATGGCTACACCTTC.

J is TRBJ2-2 and V is TRBV11-2, with a tentative D call TRBD2 (5 bases). CDR1 SGHAT and CDR2 FQNNGV come from the germline V gene. The V gene lost 4 bases and the J gene lost 6 bases, with 15 bases spanning the gap. The CDR3 is 15 residues long. The CDR3 loop reads CASSWGDRVPGELFF. The CDR3 nucleotides are TGTGCCAGCAGCTGGGGAGATAGAGTCCCCGGGGAGCTGTTTTTT.

The rearrangement joins TRBV6-1 to TRBJ2-7; D may be TRBD1 or TRBD2 (5 bases each). The CDR3 is 13 amino acids. Trimming removed 2 bases at V and 3 bases at J, with 8 bases between. Germline CDR1 and CDR2: MNHNS and SASEGT. This CDR3 is CASSENGGYEQYF. The DNA of the CDR3 is TGTGCCAGCAGTGAAAATGGGGGCTACGAGCAGTACTTC.

V usage is TRBV19 and J usage is TRBJ2-1; maybe TRBD1 (6 bases). The CDR3 consists of 14 residues. Germline CDR1 is LNHDA and CDR2 is SQIVND (reference sequence). Trimming took off 5 bases at V and 4 bases at J, with 12 bases between the two ends. The CDR3 coding sequence is TGTGCCAGTAGTGAGAACAGGGCGTACAATGAGCAGTTCTTC. This sequence encodes CASSENRAYNEQFF. Full variable domain (remainder filled in from reference TRBV19 and TRBJ2-1): DGGITQSPKYLFRKEGQNVTLSCEQNLNHDAMYWYRQDPGQGLRLIYYSQIVNDFQKGDIAEGYSVSREKKESFPLTVTSAQKNPTAFYLCASSENRAYNEQFFGPGTRLTVL.

On this clone: This sample includes further DNA sequences coding for the same CDR3. The rearrangement uses TRBV11-3 and TRBJ1-2; D gene unclear. Germline CDR1 and CDR2: SGHNT and YENEEA. This CDR3 is 13 amino acids long. V was cut by 0 bases and J by 6 bases, with 8 bases left in between. The CDR3 DNA follows: TGTGCCAGCAGCTTAGATCCCCTACATGGCTACACCTTC. Protein sequence: CASSLDPLHGYTF.

The chain is built from TRBV24-1 and TRBJ1-2; 9 positions agree with TRBD1. Germline V CDR1 and CDR2: KGHDR, SFDVKD. CDR3 length: 15 residues. Trimming cost V 4 bases and J 4 bases; bases outside gene matches: 6. The CDR3 bases are TGTGCCACCAGTGACCCGGGACAGGGTACCTATGGCTACACCTTC. It encodes CATSDPGQGTYGYTF.

The V call is TRBV28, the J call TRBJ2-5, with 7 bases fitting TRBD2. CDR3 length: 14 amino acids. The germline CDR1 and CDR2 sequences are MDHEN and SYDVKM. The V and J ends lost 4 bases and 5 bases, in that order; junction bases with no gene match: 7. The CDR3 nucleotides read TGTGCCAGCAGTTCGCCGGGAGGAGTGGAGACCCAGTACTTC. This encodes CASSSPGGVETQYF.

The DNA for the CDR3 is TGTGCCAGCAGTGAGGGAGGAGGACAACAAGAGACCCAGTACTTC. It is translated as CASSEGGGQQETQYF. The chain has TRBV2 and TRBJ2-5; D possibly corresponds to TRBD2 (6 bases). CDR1 is SNHLY and CDR2 is FYNNEI in the germline V gene. Trimming left V 3 bases short and J 2 bases short, with 13 bases between. The CDR3 covers 15 residues.

CDR3 nucleotides: TGCGCCAGCAGCTCGGAGTTAGGGAACACTGAAGCTTTCTTT. The encoded protein is CASSSELGNTEAFF. The chain employs TRBV5-1 and TRBJ1-1; D gene uncertain. The V end lost 3 bases, the J end lost 1 base, and 10 bases lay between the germline ends. The CDR3 extends over 14 amino acids. Germline assignment: CDR1 SGHRS and CDR2 YFSETQ.

The chain employs TRBV9 and TRBJ2-1; 9 nucleotides match TRBD2. Per germline, CDR1 SGDLS and CDR2 YYNGEE. V shed 4 bases, J shed 6 bases, and the junction held 11 bases outside the gene matches. The CDR3 consists of 16 residues. CDR3 residues: CASSPGGRAVGNEQFF. The CDR3 bases are TGTGCCAGCAGCCCAGGCGGGAGGGCCGTAGGCAATGAGCAGTTCTTC.

This chain links TRBV2 with TRBJ2-4, with 11 bases identical to TRBD2. This CDR3 contains 16 residues. V gave up 6 bases and J gave up 5 bases; unmatched junction bases: 9. Germline-derived CDR1 and CDR2 are SNHLY and FYNNEI. The CDR3 DNA follows: TGTGCCAGCAGGGGACTAGCGGTCCTCGGGGAAAACATTCAGTACTTC. This sequence encodes CASRGLAVLGENIQYF. The whole variable domain, remainder taken from reference TRBV2 and TRBJ2-4, is EPEVTQTPSHQVTQMGQEVILRCVPISNHLYFYWYRQILGQKVEFLVSFYNNEISEKSEIFDDQFSVERPDGSNFTLKIRSTKLEDSAMYFCASRGLAVLGENIQYFGAGTRLSVL.

The chain is built from TRBV7-2 and TRBJ2-7; D perhaps matches TRBD1 (6 bases). Germline CDR1 reads SGHTA; CDR2 reads FQGNSA. V was cut by 1 base and J by 2 bases, with 9 bases left in between. This CDR3 contains 14 residues. CDR3 protein: CASSLEGGPYEQYF. The CDR3 DNA sequence: TGTGCCAGCAGCTTAGAAGGGGGTCCCTACGAGCAGTACTTC. Combining the CDR3 with reference TRBV7-2 and TRBJ2-7 gives the whole variable domain GAGVSQSPSNKVTEKGKDVELRCDPISGHTALYWYRQSLGQGLEFLIYFQGNSAPDKSGLPSDRFSAERTGGSVSTLTIQRTQQEDSAVYLCASSLEGGPYEQYFGPGTRLTVT.

This clone was recorded once. This chain uses TRBV6-1 with TRBJ2-5; either TRBD1 or TRBD2 may supply D (5 bases each). This CDR3 spans 16 amino acids. Germline loops: CDR1 MNHNS, CDR2 SASEGT. V lost 3 bases to trimming and J lost 1 base, with 15 bases between them. The CDR3 DNA sequence: TGTGCCAGCAGTGAGAGTGGAGGACACATCCAAGAGACCCAGTACTTC. Amino acid sequence: CASSESGGHIQETQYF.

The rearrangement uses TRBV5-6 and TRBJ2-2; D uncertain. V was clipped by 3 bases and J by 4 bases, with 7 bases between them. The length of the CDR3 is 13 residues. CDR1 is SGHDT, CDR2 YYEEEE, per germline. Written as DNA, the CDR3 is TGTGCCAGCAGCTCTTGGATCACCGGGGAGCTGTTTTTT. It codes for CASSSWITGELFF.